The 7 T cell receptor beta chains below were found in one sample sequenced in a study of tumor and adjacent non-tumor tissue in lung cancer. TCRbeta libraries were built with three rounds of nested PCR, modified from ARM-PCR. A single record per CDR3 protein comes from TCRdb applying MiXCR to the multiplex PCR reads. Of over 60,000 distinct CDR3 sequences in the sample, 80% to 85% were seen once. The template was RNA from unsorted bulk tissue. The sequenced material came from lung tumor tissue. All receptors derive from a woman in her 50s with non-small cell lung cancer.

On this clonotype itself: Germline and junction disagree at one end, which may indicate a read error. J is TRBJ2-3 and V is TRBV11-2, with 9 bases matching TRBD2. This CDR3 has 17 residues. Looked up from germline, CDR1 is SGHAT and CDR2 is FQNNGV. CDR3 nucleotides: TGTGCCAACAGCTTGAACCCGGGACTAGCTGGAGCAGATACGCAGTATTTT. Amino acid sequence: CANSLNPGLAGADTQYF.

The chain joins TRBV28 to TRBJ2-1, with D maybe TRBD1 (6 bases). Per germline, CDR1 MDHEN and CDR2 SYDVKM. The CDR3 runs 13 residues. The CDR3, as DNA: TGTGCATGCAGGGGTAGCTCCTACAATGAGCAGTTCTTC. Translated, it gives CACRGSSYNEQFF.

With regard to this clonotype: Because the CDR3 is missing its conserved closing phenylalanine or tryptophan, this is likely a read error. The J gene is TRBJ2-2, the V gene TRBV6-5; the D gene is possibly TRBD1 (5 bases). The CDR3 extends over 16 amino acids. CDR1 and CDR2 (germline): MNHEY, SVGAGI. The CDR3 DNA reads as TGTGCCAGCAGCCTCCGACAGTTCGCGAACACTGGGGAGCTGTTTTCT. It codes for CASSLRQFANTGELFS.

The chain combines TRBV20-1 with TRBJ1-5; TRBD1 agrees at 8 bases. This CDR3 contains 13 residues. Per germline, CDR1 DFQATT and CDR2 SNEGSKA (reference sequence). The V and J ends lost 5 bases and 13 bases, in that order; junction bases with no gene match: 13. The CDR3 is CSAVSGGNQLQHF. CDR3 sequence (DNA): TGCAGTGCTGTGTCAGGGGGCAATCAGCTACAGCATTTT.

This clonotype was seen repeatedly, ten times or more. This chain joins TRBV20-1 and TRBJ2-1; D gene unclear. This CDR3 has 12 residues. The germline CDR1 and CDR2 sequences are DFQATT and SNEGSKA (reference sequence). V was cut by 3 bases and J by 9 bases, with 12 bases left in between. In DNA form, the CDR3 reads TGCAGTGCTAGTTATATTTTAGGTGAGCAGTTCTTC. As protein: CSASYILGEQFF.

As regards this clonotype: A much larger clone differs by one base, so this may be a read error. The rearrangement links TRBV4-1 to TRBJ1-3; D gene unclear. Germline V gives CDR1 MGHRA, CDR2 YSYEKL. This CDR3 region has 14 residues. The CDR3, as DNA: TGCACCAGCAGCGAAACGGCACCTGGAAACACCATATATTTT. It yields the protein CTSSETAPGNTIYF.

The chain joins TRBV6-2 or TRBV6-3 to TRBJ2-2; 7 bases are shared with TRBD1. The CDR3 is 14 amino acids. The J segment lost 5 bases and the V segment lost 5 bases, leaving 5 bases of the junction unmatched. Germline lookup yields CDR1 MNHEY and CDR2 SVGEGT. CDR3 sequence (DNA): TGTGCCAGCAGTCTGGACAGGTATACCGGGGAGCTGTTTTTT. Translating it yields CASSLDRYTGELFF.